The next 20 T cell receptor beta chains were all read from a single sample in a study of T cell responses to AZD1222 COVID-19 vaccine. Libraries were prepared by immunoSEQ multiplex PCR; TCRdb keeps only in-frame clonotypes and omits some of them. The sample shows 94,000 or so clones, roughly nine tenths of them seen only once. Sequenced here: peripheral blood, sampled on day 0 of AZD1222 vaccination. The receptors derive from an adult in good health.

The CDR3: CAISDRPRSEDTQYF. The CDR3 coding sequence is TGTGCCATCAGTGACAGGCCGCGATCCGAAGATACGCAGTATTTT. The chain employs TRBV10-3 and TRBJ2-3; D remains ambiguous. The V gene's germline CDR1 is ENHRY and CDR2 SYGVKD. The CDR3 spans 15 residues. The germline V and J ends were trimmed by 3 bases and 5 bases, with 15 bases remaining between them.

This clone appeared once. The rearrangement links TRBV7-9 to TRBJ1-1; unclear D gene. CDR3 size: 13 residues. With 7 bases removed from V and 2 bases from J, the gap between germline ends came to 11 bases. The germline V gene has CDR1 SEHNR and CDR2 FQNEAQ (reference sequence). The CDR3 DNA sequence: TGTGCCAGCACCGTTCAAATTAACACTGAAGCTTTCTTT. It is translated as CASTVQINTEAFF.

The rearrangement uses TRBV7-2 and TRBJ2-5, with 11 nucleotides matching TRBD2. Trimming removed 0 bases from V and 4 bases from J; junction bases left unmatched: 4. The CDR3 runs to 16 residues. Germline V gene sequence: CDR1 SGHTA, CDR2 FQGNSA. The chain's CDR3 is CASSLALAGGPETQYF. CDR3 nucleotides: TGTGCCAGCAGCTTAGCTCTAGCGGGGGGTCCAGAGACCCAGTACTTC.

Only one count was recorded for this clone. The V and J genes are TRBV23-1 and TRBJ1-5, with D possibly being TRBD1 (5 bases). TRBV23-1 falls under the ORF class, with uncertain function. CDR3 length equals 16 residues. V was pared by 10 bases and J by 0 bases, with 19 bases between. The CDR3 spells CATPPDRGYSNQPQHF. Here the CDR3 DNA reads TGCGCCACCCCCCCGGATCGGGGGTATAGCAATCAGCCCCAGCATTTT.

This clone has only one observation. The V gene is TRBV30, the J gene TRBJ1-5; D is unresolved. The CDR3 is 13 amino acids. CDR1 and CDR2 from the germline V gene are GTSNPN and SVGIG (reference sequence). Trimming removed 2 bases from V and 5 bases from J, with 10 bases in between. DNA for the CDR3: TGTGCCTGGAGTAGAGGGTTTGATCAGCCCCAGCATTTT. Translated, it gives CAWSRGFDQPQHF.

J is TRBJ2-6 and V is TRBV29-1; D is perhaps TRBD2 (5 bases). The length of the CDR3 is 13 residues. The V end lost 6 bases, the J end lost 0 bases, and 6 bases lay between the germline ends. Germline CDR1 and CDR2: SQVTM and ANQGSEA. The DNA of the CDR3 is TGCAGCGTCCGGGACTCTGGGGCCAACGTCCTGACTTTC. Its translation is CSVRDSGANVLTF.

This clone was detected only once. The J gene is TRBJ1-5, the V gene TRBV2; no clear D. The CDR3 loop spans 14 amino acids. The V and J ends lost 11 bases and 1 base respectively, with 15 bases between them. Germline V CDR1 and CDR2: SNHLY, FYNNEI. CDR3 sequence: CASGTGNSNQPQHF. The CDR3 DNA follows: TGTGCCTCCGGAACCGGGAACAGCAATCAGCCCCAGCATTTT.

V usage is TRBV3-1 (or the pseudogene TRBV3-2) and J usage is TRBJ1-2; D remains unclear. This CDR3 is 15 amino acids long. V was shortened by 0 bases and J by 3 bases, with 11 bases between the two germline ends. The V gene's germline CDR1 is LGHDT and CDR2 YNNKEL (reference sequence). DNA of the CDR3: TGTGCCAGCAGCCAAGATGGTTTGTACGACTATGGCTACACCTTC. Translating it yields CASSQDGLYDYGYTF.

J is TRBJ2-3 and V is TRBV5-1; TRBD1 matches at 9 bases. The V gene end was trimmed by 6 bases and the J gene end by 3 bases; junction bases not matched to a gene: 5. The germline gives CDR1 SGHRS, CDR2 YFSETQ. The CDR3 covers 14 residues. The CDR3 loop reads CASTPGTGTDTQYF. CDR3 nucleotides: TGCGCCAGCACCCCCGGGACAGGGACAGATACGCAGTATTTT. Full variable domain (outside the CDR3, taken from reference TRBV5-1 and TRBJ2-3): KAGVTQTPRYLIKTRGQQVTLSCSPISGHRSVSWYQQTPGQGLQFLFEYFSETQRNKGNFPGRFSGRQFSNSRSEMNVSTLELGDSALYLCASTPGTGTDTQYFGPGTRLTVL.

The chain couples TRBV5-1 to TRBJ2-2; 7 bases are a match to TRBD2. CDR3 length: 14 amino acids. Losses at the gene ends were 2 bases for V and 3 bases for J; bases not matched to a gene: 1. Germline V gene data show CDR1 as SGHRS and CDR2 as YFSETQ. The CDR3 DNA is TGCGCCAGCAGCTTCCTAGCGGACACCGGGGAGCTGTTTTTT. It codes for CASSFLADTGELFF.

The chain uses TRBV12-3 or TRBV12-4 and TRBJ2-3; 7 bases match TRBD1. The V gene end was trimmed by 10 bases and the J gene end by 1 base; junction bases not matched to a gene: 5. CDR3 size: 13 residues. DNA of the CDR3: TGTGCCAACCGGGACAGCCGCACAGATACGCAGTATTTT. Translated: CANRDSRTDTQYF.

The V gene is TRBV11-2, the J gene TRBJ2-2; D possibly corresponds to TRBD1 (6 bases). CDR3 length: 15 residues. Germline lookup yields CDR1 SGHAT and CDR2 FQNNGV. Trimming took off 5 bases at V and 2 bases at J, with 12 bases between the two ends. The CDR3 region is CASSPRQVNTGELFF. CDR3 in DNA: TGTGCCAGCAGCCCCCGACAGGTTAACACCGGGGAGCTGTTTTTT. The entire variable domain, with the rest obtained from reference TRBV11-2 and TRBJ2-2, is as follows: EAGVAQSPRYKIIEKRQSVAFWCNPISGHATLYWYQQILGQGPKLLIQFQNNGVVDDSQLPKDRFSAERLKGVDSTLKIQPAKLEDSAVYLCASSPRQVNTGELFFGEGSRLTVL.

The rearrangement joins TRBV10-3 to TRBJ1-1, with D possibly matching TRBD1 (5 bases). In germline, CDR1 is ENHRY, CDR2 SYGVKD. Trimming cost V 7 bases and J 0 bases, with 9 bases left between them. This CDR3 spans 13 amino acids. The chain's CDR3 is CAIIGGMNTEAFF. CDR3 sequence (DNA): TGTGCCATCATCGGGGGAATGAACACTGAAGCTTTCTTT.

The rearrangement joins TRBV7-8 to TRBJ2-5; 12 nucleotides align to TRBD2. The V gene's germline CDR1 is SGHVS and CDR2 FQNEAQ. The CDR3 covers 19 residues. The V gene end was trimmed by 1 base and the J gene end by 2 bases; junction bases not matched to a gene: 11. The CDR3 sequence is CASSLVWPSGGVLQETQYF. The CDR3 nucleotides read TGTGCCAGCAGCTTAGTATGGCCTAGCGGGGGGGTCCTACAAGAGACCCAGTACTTC. The variable domain in full, with the rest retrieved from reference TRBV7-8 and TRBJ2-5, is GAGVSQSPRYKVAKRGQDVALRCDPISGHVSLFWYQQALGQGPEFLTYFQNEAQLDKSGLPSDRFFAERPEGSVSTLKIQRTQQEDSAVYLCASSLVWPSGGVLQETQYFGPGTRLLVL.

The chain employs TRBV4-1 and TRBJ1-5, with D possibly matching TRBD1 (6 bases). CDR1 and CDR2 (germline): MGHRA, YSYEKL. The V end lost 0 bases, the J end lost 1 base, and 13 bases lay between the germline ends. The CDR3 has 17 amino acids. CDR3 sequence (DNA): TGCGCCAGCAGCCAAGATCACGGGGGGGCCAGCAATCAGCCCCAGCATTTT. Its protein product is CASSQDHGGASNQPQHF.

The chain has TRBV11-2 and TRBJ1-1; maybe TRBD1 (6 bases). The germline V gene encodes CDR1 SGHAT and CDR2 FQNNGV. Trimming took off 4 bases at V and 10 bases at J, with 13 bases between the two ends. This CDR3 is 12 amino acids long. Here the CDR3 reads CASSSGGGGAFF. CDR3 bases: TGTGCCAGCAGCTCTGGAGGGGGGGGAGCTTTCTTT.

The genes are TRBV5-5 and TRBJ2-2, with D unclear. This CDR3 contains 15 residues. Trimming shortened V by 0 bases and J by 1 base, and 7 bases separated the two germline ends. Germline V gene lookup returns CDR1 SGHKS and CDR2 YYEKEE (reference sequence). In DNA, the CDR3 is TGTGCCAGCAGCTTGGGGGCAGTGAACACCGGGGAGCTGTTTTTT. It yields the protein CASSLGAVNTGELFF.

J is TRBJ2-3 and V is TRBV2, with D uncertain. The germline V gene has CDR1 SNHLY and CDR2 FYNNEI. Trimming stripped 10 bases from V and 6 bases from J, with 11 bases between. The CDR3 runs 11 residues. The CDR3 protein is CATAVGDTQYF. In DNA, the CDR3 is TGTGCCACGGCAGTGGGGGATACGCAGTATTTT.

This sequence joins TRBV19 and TRBJ1-1; TRBD1 aligns across 10 bases. The CDR3 has 13 amino acids. Trimming took 6 bases from V and 5 from J; bases not matched to a gene: 3. Germline V CDR1 and CDR2: LNHDA, SQIVND (reference sequence). The DNA for the CDR3 is TGTGCCAGTAGCGACAGGGGGCGGACTGAAGCTTTCTTT. The encoded protein is CASSDRGRTEAFF.

The rearrangement uses TRBV6-1 and TRBJ1-4; 8 bases are shared with TRBD1. This CDR3 has 14 residues. V gave up 5 bases and J gave up 5 bases; unmatched junction bases: 4. Germline V gene lookup returns CDR1 MNHNS and CDR2 SASEGT. The DNA of the CDR3 is TGTGCCAGCAGTTTGACAGGGGAGAATGAAAAACTGTTTTTT. The encoded protein is CASSLTGENEKLFF.